The 13 T cell receptor beta chains listed next were all sequenced from one sample in a study of blood T cell repertoires in COVID-19. Using immunoSEQ multiplex PCR, the repertoire was profiled, and TCRdb retains in-frame clones only, with some absent. The sample includes some 150,000 clones, about 86% of them seen just once. The sequencing input was peripheral blood. These receptors originate from a human donor with acute or convalescent COVID-19. The donor label of this sample is uncertain.

This rearrangement joins TRBV2 to TRBJ1-1, with D uncertain. The ends were cut back, 8 bases at V and 1 base at J, with 14 bases in the middle. Germline V gene sequence: CDR1 SNHLY, CDR2 FYNNEI. The length of the CDR3 is 14 residues. CDR3 region: CASPIEGGNTEAFF. The CDR3 DNA sequence: TGTGCCAGCCCTATAGAGGGCGGGAACACTGAAGCTTTCTTT.

Many counts were recorded for this clone. The gene calls are TRBV14 and TRBJ1-5, with D perhaps TRBD1 (6 bases). The germline gives CDR1 SGHDN, CDR2 FVKESK. The V end was cut by 5 bases, the J end by 1 base, with 18 bases between. The CDR3 contains 17 residues. The CDR3 spells CASSAIGEGVSNQPQHF. DNA for the CDR3: TGTGCCAGCAGCGCAATCGGAGAGGGGGTCAGCAATCAGCCCCAGCATTTT.

The chain couples TRBV12-3 or TRBV12-4 to TRBJ1-2, with D unresolved. Trimming shortened V by 6 bases and J by 0 bases, and 5 bases separated the two germline ends. The CDR3 runs 12 residues. CDR3 in DNA: TGTGCCAGCAGCGTCGCTAACTATGGCTACACCTTC. Its protein is CASSVANYGYTF.

V gene TRBV19 combines with J gene TRBJ1-1; TRBD1 matches 8 bases. This CDR3 is 15 amino acids long. Germline trimming cut 4 bases from V and 5 bases from J; bases unmatched to any gene: 9. Germline lookup yields CDR1 LNHDA and CDR2 SQIVND (reference sequence). As DNA, the CDR3 is TGTGCCAGTAGTACGCCCGGACAGGGTCGAACTGAAGCTTTCTTT. Translation gives CASSTPGQGRTEAFF.

This clone was observed a few times. The chain has TRBV6-5 and TRBJ1-1; 7 nucleotides line up with TRBD1. V dropped 6 bases and J dropped 4; count of bases not matched to a gene: 11. This CDR3 spans 15 amino acids. CDR1 is MNHEY and CDR2 is SVGAGI in the germline V gene. As DNA, the CDR3 is TGTGCCAGCAGAGAGAGACAGGGCGGTTTCACTGAAGCTTTCTTT. Protein: CASRERQGGFTEAFF.

This chain links TRBV5-5 with TRBJ1-2; D is ambiguous. Trimming pared 0 bases from V and 4 bases from J, leaving 7 bases between. This CDR3 comprises 13 residues. The germline V gene encodes CDR1 SGHKS and CDR2 YYEKEE (reference sequence). CDR3 loop: CASSLDSFYGYTF. CDR3 DNA sequence: TGTGCCAGCAGCTTGGACTCCTTCTATGGCTACACCTTC. Based on the CDR3 plus reference TRBV5-5 and TRBJ1-2, the full variable domain is DAGVTQSPTHLIKTRGQQVTLRCSPISGHKSVSWYQQVLGQGPQFIFQYYEKEERGRGNFPDRFSARQFPNYSSELNVNALLLGDSALYLCASSLDSFYGYTFGSGTRLTVV.

V gene TRBV3-1 (or the pseudogene TRBV3-2) combines with J gene TRBJ1-2; the D is unclear. Trimming removed 1 base at V and 9 bases at J, with 9 bases between. Looked up from germline, CDR1 is LGHDT and CDR2 is YNNKEL (reference sequence). The CDR3 length is 12 residues. CDR3 bases: TGTGCCAGCAGCCAAGGCGAGGGCAGCTACACCTTC. Translation gives CASSQGEGSYTF.

The chain carries TRBV27 and TRBJ2-1, with 12 bases that match TRBD1. J gave up 7 bases and V 5 bases, and 6 bases lay outside the gene matches. Germline lookup yields CDR1 MNHEY and CDR2 SMNVEV (reference sequence). The CDR3 is 15 amino acids. Here the CDR3 reads CASSPGTGGRNEQFF. CDR3 coding DNA: TGTGCCAGCAGTCCCGGGACAGGGGGCAGGAATGAGCAGTTCTTC.

J is TRBJ2-2 and V is TRBV12-3 or TRBV12-4; D not resolved. V gave up 3 bases and J gave up 3 bases, with 5 bases separating them. The CDR3 is 13 residues long. In nucleotides, the CDR3 is TGTGCCAGCAGTTTGAGTGACACCGGGGAGCTGTTTTTT. Translated: CASSLSDTGELFF.

This chain joins TRBV10-1 and TRBJ2-1; TRBD2 matches at 12 bases. Trimming removed 5 bases from V and 9 bases from J; junction bases left unmatched: 8. Germline V gene sequence: CDR1 WNHNN, CDR2 SYGVQD (reference sequence). The CDR3 length is 15 residues. The CDR3 DNA reads TGCGCCAGCAGTAACGGACTAGCGGGACAACGTGAGCAGTTCTTC. This encodes CASSNGLAGQREQFF.

Notes on this clone: Other DNA sequences within the sample encode an identical CDR3. V gene TRBV5-4 combines with J gene TRBJ2-7, with 7 bases identical to TRBD1. The CDR3 has 14 residues. V shed 0 bases, J shed 4 bases, and the junction held 4 bases outside the gene matches. CDR1 is SGHNT, CDR2 YYREEE, per germline (reference sequence). The CDR3 loop is CASSLDRGSYEQYF. CDR3 DNA sequence: TGTGCCAGCAGCTTGGACAGGGGTTCGTACGAGCAGTACTTC.

This rearrangement joins TRBV2 to TRBJ2-3, with 11 bases that match TRBD2. This CDR3 spans 15 amino acids. Germline values: CDR1 SNHLY, CDR2 FYNNEI. J was trimmed by 6 bases and V by 3 bases; bases with no gene match: 5. CDR3 amino acids: CASSDASGRYDTQYF. The CDR3 bases are TGTGCCAGCAGTGATGCTAGCGGGAGGTACGATACGCAGTATTTT.

The J gene is TRBJ1-6, the V gene TRBV2, with 8 bases identical to TRBD1. In germline, CDR1 is SNHLY, CDR2 FYNNEI. Trimming removed 6 bases from V and 6 bases from J; junction bases left unmatched: 7. The CDR3 totals 15 residues. CDR3 DNA: TGTGCCAGCAGCCTAGACAGGGGCGGTAATTCACCCCTCCACTTT. This gives the protein CASSLDRGGNSPLHF.